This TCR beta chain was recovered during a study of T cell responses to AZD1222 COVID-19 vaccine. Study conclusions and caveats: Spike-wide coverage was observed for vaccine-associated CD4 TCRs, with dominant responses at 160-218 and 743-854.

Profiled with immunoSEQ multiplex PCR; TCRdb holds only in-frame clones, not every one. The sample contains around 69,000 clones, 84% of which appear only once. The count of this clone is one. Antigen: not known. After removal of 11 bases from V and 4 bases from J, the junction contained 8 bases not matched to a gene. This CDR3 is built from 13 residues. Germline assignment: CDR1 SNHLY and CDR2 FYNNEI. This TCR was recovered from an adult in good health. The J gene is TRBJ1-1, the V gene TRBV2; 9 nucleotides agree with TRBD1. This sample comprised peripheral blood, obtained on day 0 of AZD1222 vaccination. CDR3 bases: TGTGCCGTCCACAGGGGGCGCGCCACTGAAGCTTTCTTT. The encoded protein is CAVHRGRATEAFF.